The rows below give T cell receptor beta chains drawn from one sample of a study of cytotoxic CD8 clonotypes in ibrutinib-treated CLL. Some clones are missing from TCRdb's copy, which holds only in-frame ones; the method was immunoSEQ multiplex PCR. The sample contains 130,000 or so clones, roughly 80% of which appear only once. Sequences were derived from PBMCs, sampled after 12 months of ibrutinib treatment. Source of these receptors: a human donor with chronic lymphocytic leukemia. CDR3s include the opening cysteine and the closing phenylalanine or tryptophan. A D gene is named only where the DNA matches it firmly. Clone size is given for some rows only: seen once, a few or many times, or a class if the clone is expanded.

CASSGGRGSGGEQYF	TGCGCCAGCAGCGGCGGGAGGGGGTCAGGGGGCGAGCAGTACTTC	TRBJ2-7	TRBD2	TRBV4-3	15	NA
CASSLAGGVSEQYF	TGTGCCAGCAGCTTAGCCGGCGGGGTTTCCGAGCAGTACTTC	TRBJ2-7	NA	TRBV7-9	14	NA
CASSLPGRANYGYTF	TGTGCCAGCAGCCTCCCAGGGAGAGCTAACTATGGCTACACCTTC	TRBJ1-2	NA	TRBV5-6	15	NA
CASSYGGRRELFF	TGTGCCAGCAGTTACGGAGGGAGGAGGGAACTGTTTTTT	TRBJ1-4	NA	TRBV6-5	13	NA
CASSPAGTGNQPQHF	TGTGCCAGCTCACCAGCCGGGACGGGCAATCAGCCCCAGCATTTT	TRBJ1-5	NA	TRBV18	15	NA
CASSLGRPSSEQYF	TGTGCCAGCAGCTTGGGACGGCCATCAAGCGAGCAGTACTTC	TRBJ2-7	NA	TRBV5-6	14	NA
CASSPGDGFEQYF	TGCGCCAGCAGCCCGGGTGATGGCTTCGAGCAGTACTTC	TRBJ2-7	NA	TRBV5-1	13	NA
CASSSTGGVDSPLHF	TGTGCCAGCTCATCCACAGGGGGCGTTGATTCACCCCTCCACTTT	TRBJ1-6	TRBD1	TRBV18	15	NA
CASSSRDFNEKLFF	TGCGCCAGCAGCTCCAGGGACTTTAATGAAAAACTGTTTTTT	TRBJ1-4	NA	TRBV5-1	14	NA
CSVAPIGQGPYGYTF	TGCAGCGTAGCCCCTATCGGACAGGGTCCCTATGGCTACACCTTC	TRBJ1-2	TRBD1	TRBV29-1	15	few
CASSGGDRGYDTEAFF	TGTGCCAGCAGTGGAGGGGACAGGGGGTACGACACTGAAGCTTTCTTT	TRBJ1-1	TRBD1	TRBV2	16	NA
CASSLVVRGAGNEQFF	TGTGCCAGCAGCTTAGTAGTGCGGGGGGCGGGGAATGAGCAGTTCTTC	TRBJ2-1	TRBD2	TRBV7-6	16	NA
CASQEIPNTEAFF	TGTGCTAGTCAAGAGATACCGAACACTGAAGCTTTCTTT	TRBJ1-1	NA	TRBV12-5	13	once
CAWSRAGANVLTF	TGTGCCTGGAGTCGGGCTGGGGCCAACGTCCTGACTTTC	TRBJ2-6	NA	TRBV30	13	once
CASRRGLESPLHF	TGTGCCAGTCGGAGGGGGCTGGAATCACCCCTCCACTTT	TRBJ1-6	TRBD1	TRBV6-5	13	NA
CASGSYEQYF	TGTGCTAGTGGATCCTACGAGCAGTACTTC	TRBJ2-7	NA	TRBV12-5	10	NA
CASSPGRESTEAFF	TGTGCCAGTAGTCCGGGCCGGGAAAGCACTGAAGCTTTCTTT	TRBJ1-1	NA	TRBV19	14	NA
CASSLGQGRYF	TGTGCCAGCAGTCTGGGACAGGGTCGGTACTTC	TRBJ2-7	TRBD1	TRBV6-5	11	NA
CASSPLDRVWEKLFF	TGTGCCAGCAGCCCTTTGGACAGGGTGTGGGAAAAACTGTTTTTT	TRBJ1-4	TRBD1	TRBV27	15	NA
CASSPGTGGFYGYTF	TGTGCCAGCAGTCCGGGGACAGGCGGCTTCTATGGCTACACCTTC	TRBJ1-2	TRBD1	TRBV28	15	NA
CASSLNVGLAGVRNEQFF	TGTGCCAGCAGCTTAAACGTCGGTCTTGCGGGAGTTCGAAATGAGCAGTTCTTC	TRBJ2-1	TRBD2	TRBV7-9	18	NA
CASSSGGAFETQYF	TGTGCCAGTAGTAGCGGGGGGGCATTTGAGACCCAGTACTTC	TRBJ2-5	TRBD2	TRBV19	14	NA
CASSQVRRDRGGNEQFF	TGCGCCAGCAGCCAAGTAAGACGGGACAGGGGAGGGAATGAGCAGTTCTTC	TRBJ2-1	TRBD1	TRBV4-1	17	NA
CASSARGTEYNEQFF	TGTGCCAGCAGCGCAAGGGGCACAGAATACAATGAGCAGTTCTTC	TRBJ2-1	NA	TRBV9	15	NA
CASSVEAGYQETQYF	TGTGCCAGCAGCGTAGAAGCAGGCTACCAAGAGACCCAGTACTTC	TRBJ2-5	NA	TRBV9	15	once
CASSLGSQGGQPQHF	TGTGCCAGCAGCTTAGGATCCCAGGGAGGTCAGCCCCAGCATTTT	TRBJ1-5	NA	TRBV7-3	15	NA
CASKATTGNDYGYTF	TGTGCCAGCAAGGCTACGACAGGGAATGACTATGGCTACACCTTC	TRBJ1-2	TRBD1	TRBV2	15	NA
CATGTGNQPQHF	TGTGCCACCGGGACGGGCAATCAGCCCCAGCATTTT	TRBJ1-5	NA	TRBV19	12	once
CASRLVGNLTGELFF	TGTGCAAGTCGCTTAGTGGGAAACTTGACCGGGGAGCTGTTTTTT	TRBJ2-2	NA	TRBV12-2	15	NA
CASSEATDSGNTIYF	TGTGCCAGCAGTGAAGCGACTGACTCTGGAAACACCATATATTTT	TRBJ1-3	NA	TRBV6-1	15	NA
CAISEQGWTDTQYF	TGTGCCATCAGTGAACAGGGTTGGACAGATACGCAGTATTTT	TRBJ2-3	NA	TRBV10-3	14	NA
CASISGPTGDTQYF	TGTGCCAGCATTAGCGGGCCTACAGGGGATACGCAGTATTTT	TRBJ2-3	NA	TRBV6-1	14	once